The 27 T cell receptor beta chains below were found in one sample sequenced in a study of chemoradiotherapy in HPV16-positive cancers. The repertoire was sequenced with immunoSEQ multiplex PCR; TCRdb's copy has only in-frame clones and lacks some. The sample shows roughly 7,100 clones, about 80% of them seen only once. The sample here was blood, taken from a patient who underwent chemoradiotherapy. All receptors derive from a human donor with HPV-associated anogenital cancer.

This chain uses TRBV19 with TRBJ2-6, with D unresolved. Germline V CDR1 and CDR2: LNHDA, SQIVND (reference sequence). V dropped 3 bases and J dropped 0 bases, with 9 bases sitting between them. There are 16 residues in the CDR3. CDR3 loop: CASSIGVLSGANVLTF. CDR3 sequence (DNA): TGTGCCAGTAGTATCGGAGTACTCTCTGGGGCCAACGTCCTGACTTTC. Using reference TRBV19 and TRBJ2-6 for the parts outside the CDR3, the full variable domain is DGGITQSPKYLFRKEGQNVTLSCEQNLNHDAMYWYRQDPGQGLRLIYYSQIVNDFQKGDIAEGYSVSREKKESFPLTVTSAQKNPTAFYLCASSIGVLSGANVLTFGAGSRLTVL.

The CDR3 protein is CASSPLDTEAFF. CDR3 coding DNA: TGTGCCAGCTCACCTCTGGACACTGAAGCTTTCTTT. The chain links TRBV18 to TRBJ1-1, with no clear D. CDR3 size: 12 residues. From germline, CDR1 is KGHSH and CDR2 LQKENI. V was shortened by 3 bases and J by 3 bases, with 5 bases between the two germline ends.

The chain carries TRBV28 and TRBJ1-2; 9 nucleotides match TRBD1. J was trimmed by 8 bases and V by 3 bases; bases with no gene match: 7. The germline CDR1 and CDR2 sequences are MDHEN and SYDVKM. CDR3 length: 14 residues. The CDR3 region is CASSFLRTGVGYTF. The CDR3 bases are TGTGCCAGCAGTTTTCTCCGGACAGGGGTAGGCTACACCTTC.

The chain couples TRBV10-2 to TRBJ1-1; no firm D call. The germline V and J ends were trimmed by 4 bases and 5 bases, with 14 bases remaining between them. Germline V CDR1 and CDR2: WSHSY, SAAADI. The length of the CDR3 is 14 residues. The CDR3 is CASSGHPQDTEAFF. The CDR3 nucleotides read TGCGCCAGCAGTGGCCACCCCCAGGATACTGAAGCTTTCTTT.

J is TRBJ2-1 and V is TRBV1; no DNA check was done on the table's D call, TRBD2. TRBV1 is designated a pseudogene. The CDR3 length is 16 residues. This CDR3 reads CTSSLTPGLAPNEQFF. The CDR3 nucleotides are TGCACCAGCAGCCTTACCCCGGGACTAGCCCCAAATGAGCAGTTCTTC.

This clone was detected once. The chain carries TRBV28 and TRBJ1-1; a weak D match, TRBD1 (6 bases). Between the trimmed V and J ends, which lost 7 bases and 3 bases, there was a span of 18 bases. Per the germline V gene, CDR1 is MDHEN and CDR2 is SYDVKM. The CDR3 runs to 15 residues. For the CDR3, the DNA is TGTGCCAGCACCCAGTGGGGGCGGGGGGACACTGAAGCTTTCTTT. Translation: CASTQWGRGDTEAFF.

This chain uses TRBV2 with TRBJ2-1; D is unresolved. Germline assignment: CDR1 SNHLY and CDR2 FYNNEI. The CDR3 contains 12 residues. With 5 bases removed from V and 4 bases from J, the gap between germline ends came to 6 bases. The CDR3 loop reads CASSIGYNEQFF. The CDR3 DNA reads TGTGCCAGCAGTATTGGGTACAATGAGCAGTTCTTC.

V usage is TRBV5-1 and J usage is TRBJ2-2; D is unclear. Germline V CDR1 and CDR2: SGHRS, YFSETQ. The V end was cut by 0 bases, the J end by 7 bases, with 7 bases between. This CDR3 comprises 13 residues. The CDR3 DNA reads TGCGCCAGCAGCTTGGGGGTGGACGGGGAGCTGTTTTTT. The encoded protein is CASSLGVDGELFF.

V is TRBV7-9 and J is TRBJ2-5; perhaps TRBD1 as D (5 bases). This CDR3 has 12 amino acids. Trimming stripped 5 bases from V and 9 bases from J, with 13 bases between. CDR1 is SEHNR and CDR2 is FQNEAQ in the germline V gene (reference sequence). CDR3 bases: TGTGCCAGCAGCGACGGGCAGGGTCCCCAGTACTTC. This translates into CASSDGQGPQYF.

The chain uses TRBV29-1 and TRBJ1-2; D is possibly TRBD1 (5 bases). The CDR3 spans 12 residues. Trimming pared 1 base from V and 8 bases from J, leaving 11 bases between. CDR1 is SQVTM, CDR2 ANQGSEA, per germline. The CDR3 DNA is TGCAGCGTTGAAGCCGCTCGGGGGGGCTACACCTTC. Translated: CSVEAARGGYTF.

This chain connects TRBV5-5 to TRBJ2-2; TRBD1 aligns across 9 bases. V was clipped by 0 bases and J by 4 bases; unmatched bases: 1. The CDR3 sequence is 15 residues long. Germline V gene sequence: CDR1 SGHKS, CDR2 YYEKEE (reference sequence). CDR3 coding DNA: TGTGCCAGCAGCTTGGGGACAGGGGCCACCGGGGAGCTGTTTTTT. Its protein is CASSLGTGATGELFF.

Concerning this clone: Distinct nucleotide sequences in the sample also encode this CDR3. The rearrangement joins TRBV6-5 to TRBJ1-6; possible D gene TRBD1, 5 bases. The CDR3 runs 13 residues. The germline V and J ends were trimmed by 3 bases and 10 bases, with 10 bases remaining between them. Germline CDR1 reads MNHEY; CDR2 reads SVGAGI. CDR3 nucleotide sequence: TGTGCCAGCAGTTATTTGGGGGAATCACCCCTCCACTTT. It is translated as CASSYLGESPLHF.

This clone appeared a single time. The chain uses TRBV7-3 and TRBJ2-1; a weak D match, TRBD2 (6 bases). The germline CDR1 and CDR2 sequences are SGHTA and FQGTGA. This CDR3 comprises 14 residues. V shed 8 bases and J shed 6 bases, with 17 bases lying between them. Here the CDR3 reads CASARDSPTNEQFF. The DNA of the CDR3 is TGTGCCAGCGCGAGGGACTCCCCTACCAATGAGCAGTTCTTC.

The sample holds a few counts of this clone. The chain carries TRBV7-8 and TRBJ2-3, with D uncertain. Trimming removed 5 bases from V and 2 bases from J, with 5 bases in between. Germline CDR1 SGHVS, CDR2 FQNEAQ. The CDR3 has 12 residues. CDR3 region: CASSLLTDTQYF. The CDR3 DNA sequence: TGTGCCAGCAGCCTTCTCACAGATACGCAGTATTTT.

The chain links TRBV20-1 to TRBJ2-7, with unresolved D. Germline CDR1 is DFQATT and CDR2 is SNEGSKA (reference sequence). Trimming shortened V by 5 bases and J by 3 bases, and 8 bases separated the two germline ends. CDR3 size: 11 residues. This CDR3 is CSAQKSYEQYF. The CDR3 nucleotides are TGCAGTGCTCAGAAGAGCTACGAGCAGTACTTC.

V gene TRBV5-4 combines with J gene TRBJ2-1; D is uncertain. This CDR3 contains 15 residues. From germline, CDR1 is SGHNT and CDR2 YYREEE (reference sequence). Trimming shortened V by 1 base and J by 2 bases, and 10 bases separated the two germline ends. The DNA for the CDR3 is TGTGCCAGCAGCTTGACAGTGAACGCCTACAATGAGCAGTTCTTC. Protein product: CASSLTVNAYNEQFF. Together with reference TRBV5-4 and TRBJ2-1, the CDR3 gives the full variable domain: ETGVTQSPTHLIKTRGQQVTLRCSSQSGHNTVSWYQQALGQGPQFIFQYYREEENGRGNFPPRFSGLQFPNYSSELNVNALELDDSALYLCASSLTVNAYNEQFFGPGTRLTVL.

This chain uses TRBV5-1 with TRBJ2-7; the D gene is possibly TRBD1 (5 bases). CDR1 SGHRS and CDR2 YFSETQ come from the germline V gene. The CDR3 runs to 15 residues. The V and J ends lost 5 bases and 3 bases respectively, with 18 bases between them. CDR3 loop: CASRISDRQFYEQYF. DNA of the CDR3: TGCGCCAGCAGGATCAGTGATAGACAGTTCTACGAGCAGTACTTC.

V is TRBV5-4 and J is TRBJ1-1, with D unclear. Germline values: CDR1 SGHNT, CDR2 YYREEE (reference sequence). With 4 bases removed from V and 0 bases from J, the gap between germline ends came to 13 bases. This CDR3 contains 15 residues. The CDR3 sequence is CASSIDGEMNTEAFF. CDR3 coding DNA: TGTGCCAGCAGCATTGACGGGGAGATGAACACTGAAGCTTTCTTT. Variable domain in full (rest from reference TRBV5-4 and TRBJ1-1): ETGVTQSPTHLIKTRGQQVTLRCSSQSGHNTVSWYQQALGQGPQFIFQYYREEENGRGNFPPRFSGLQFPNYSSELNVNALELDDSALYLCASSIDGEMNTEAFFGQGTRLTVV.

This clone was recorded a few times. The chain recombines TRBV6-5 with TRBJ2-1, with D unresolved. The germline V gene encodes CDR1 MNHEY and CDR2 SVGAGI. The germline V and J ends were trimmed by 5 bases and 9 bases, with 11 bases remaining between them. The CDR3 is 12 residues long. The CDR3 reads CASSPMYGEQFF. As DNA, the CDR3 is TGTGCCAGCAGTCCTATGTATGGTGAGCAGTTCTTC.

The V and J genes are TRBV27 and TRBJ1-3; the match to TRBD1 covers 8 bases. CDR1 and CDR2 (germline): MNHEY, SMNVEV (reference sequence). This CDR3 is 18 amino acids long. V shed 2 bases and J 1 base; nucleotides not matched to a gene: 10. CDR3 coding DNA: TGTGCCAGCAGTTTAGAACAGGACAGGGAAAGGTCTGGAAACACCATATATTTT. This encodes CASSLEQDRERSGNTIYF.

This rearrangement joins TRBV5-8 to TRBJ1-5, with TRBD1 identical over 7 bases. The CDR3 totals 13 residues. Germline trimming cut 7 bases from V and 0 bases from J; bases unmatched to any gene: 1. In germline, CDR1 is SGHTS, CDR2 YDEGEE. CDR3 coding DNA: TGTGCCAGCGGACAGGATAGCAATCAGCCCCAGCATTTT. The encoded protein is CASGQDSNQPQHF.

The chain carries TRBV2 and TRBJ1-2; 8 bases match TRBD1. J lost 6 bases, V lost 4 bases, and 10 bases had no gene match. CDR3 length: 15 amino acids. Germline V gene lookup returns CDR1 SNHLY and CDR2 FYNNEI. The CDR3 sequence: CASSGTGGSVDGYTF. The CDR3, as DNA: TGTGCCAGCAGTGGAACAGGGGGTTCGGTGGATGGCTACACCTTC.

J is TRBJ1-2 and V is TRBV29-1, with 9 bases identical to TRBD1. The CDR3 extends over 14 amino acids. V shed 7 bases, J shed 8 bases, and the junction held 14 bases outside the gene matches. Germline CDR1 SQVTM, CDR2 ANQGSEA. The CDR3 DNA sequence: TGCAGCGCCGTTCCGGGACAGGGAGTAAAAGGCTACACCTTC. Its translation is CSAVPGQGVKGYTF.

This clone was found once. The V gene is TRBV5-6, the J gene TRBJ2-7, with TRBD2 as a possible D gene (6 bases). CDR3 length: 15 residues. The germline V and J ends were trimmed by 3 bases and 2 bases, with 15 bases remaining between them. Germline CDR1 is SGHDT and CDR2 is YYEEEE. The chain's CDR3 is CASSSAGTVAYEQYF. CDR3 nucleotides: TGTGCCAGCAGCTCAGCCGGGACTGTAGCCTACGAGCAGTACTTC.

The rearrangement links TRBV19 to TRBJ1-1, with D possibly matching TRBD1 (5 bases). This CDR3 has 14 amino acids. Per the germline V gene, CDR1 is LNHDA and CDR2 is SQIVND (reference sequence). V lost 0 bases and J lost 11, with 16 bases in between. As DNA, the CDR3 is TGTGCCAGTAGTATAGATAACGGGGACTCACACGCTTTCTTT. It codes for CASSIDNGDSHAFF.

The J gene is TRBJ2-7, the V gene TRBV7-2; 8 bases are shared with TRBD1. The CDR3 totals 15 residues. In germline, CDR1 is SGHTA, CDR2 FQGNSA. Trimming cost V 7 bases and J 3 bases; bases outside gene matches: 11. The CDR3, as DNA: TGTGCCAGCACCCTAATCGGACAGGGACTCTACGAGCAGTACTTC. Protein: CASTLIGQGLYEQYF.

The J gene is TRBJ2-2, the V gene TRBV19; TRBD2 might be the D (6 bases). Trimming cost V 6 bases and J 3 bases, with 17 bases left between them. This CDR3 is 16 amino acids long. Per the germline V gene, CDR1 is LNHDA and CDR2 is SQIVND (reference sequence). Here the CDR3 DNA reads TGTGCCAGTAGCCCCTCGGGACTGCCTTACACCGGGGAGCTGTTTTTT. Amino acids: CASSPSGLPYTGELFF.